This TCR beta chain stems from a study of T cell changes during pregnancy in multiple sclerosis. Germline V gene sequence: CDR1 MNHEY, CDR2 SVGAGI. V was clipped by 4 bases and J by 0 bases; unmatched bases: 3. This CDR3 spans 15 amino acids. Only in-frame clones appear in the TCRdb table, and some are missing; sequencing was by immunoSEQ multiplex PCR. In the table there are 40,000 or so clones, roughly 89% of which are singletons. The material was CD8+ T cells from peripheral blood mononuclear cells, obtained in the second trimester of pregnancy. This chain connects TRBV6-5 to TRBJ1-2, with 9 nucleotides matching TRBD1. The clonotype was recovered from a female donor with multiple sclerosis, enrolled in a pregnancy study. The CDR3 region has the DNA TGTGCCAGCAGTTTCGGGACAGGGTCTAACTATGGCTACACCTTC. It is translated as CASSFGTGSNYGYTF.